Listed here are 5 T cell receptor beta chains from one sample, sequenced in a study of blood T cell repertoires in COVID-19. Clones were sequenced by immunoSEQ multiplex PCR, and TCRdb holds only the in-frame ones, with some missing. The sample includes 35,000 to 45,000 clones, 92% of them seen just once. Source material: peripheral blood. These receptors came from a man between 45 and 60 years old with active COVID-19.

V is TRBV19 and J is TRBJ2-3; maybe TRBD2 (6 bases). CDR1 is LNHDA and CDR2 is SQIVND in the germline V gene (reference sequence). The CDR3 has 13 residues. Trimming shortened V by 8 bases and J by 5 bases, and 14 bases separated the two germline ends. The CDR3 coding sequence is TGTGCCAGTGGGACCGGCGGGGAAGATACGCAGTATTTT. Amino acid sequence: CASGTGGEDTQYF.

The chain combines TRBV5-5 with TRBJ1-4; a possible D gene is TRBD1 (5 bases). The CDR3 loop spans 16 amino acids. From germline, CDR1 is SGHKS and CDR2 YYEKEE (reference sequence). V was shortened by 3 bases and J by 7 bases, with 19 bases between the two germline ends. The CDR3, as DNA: TGTGCCAGCAGCTCCTGGAGGGCAGGGCAGATTGAAAAACTGTTTTTT. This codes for CASSSWRAGQIEKLFF.

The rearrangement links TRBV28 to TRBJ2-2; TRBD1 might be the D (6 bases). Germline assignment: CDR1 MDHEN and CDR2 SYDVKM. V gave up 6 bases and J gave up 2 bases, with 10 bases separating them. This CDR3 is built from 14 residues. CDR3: CASSWTVNTGELFF. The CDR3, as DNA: TGTGCCAGCAGCTGGACAGTCAACACCGGGGAGCTGTTTTTT.

The CDR3 sequence is CASSLGLAGVHEQYF. In DNA form, the CDR3 reads TGTGCCAGCAGCCTGGGACTAGCGGGAGTACACGAGCAGTACTTC. The rearrangement joins TRBV7-6 to TRBJ2-7; 14 bases are a match to TRBD2. Looked up from germline, CDR1 is SGHVS and CDR2 is FNYEAQ. V gave up 5 bases and J gave up 5 bases; unmatched junction bases: 5. The CDR3 runs to 15 residues.

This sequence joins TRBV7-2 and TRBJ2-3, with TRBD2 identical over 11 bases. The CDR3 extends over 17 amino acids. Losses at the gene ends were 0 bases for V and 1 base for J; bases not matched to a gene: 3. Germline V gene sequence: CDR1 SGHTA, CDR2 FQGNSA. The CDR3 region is CASSLAALAGGTDTQYF. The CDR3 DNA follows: TGTGCCAGCAGCTTAGCCGCACTAGCGGGGGGCACAGATACGCAGTATTTT.